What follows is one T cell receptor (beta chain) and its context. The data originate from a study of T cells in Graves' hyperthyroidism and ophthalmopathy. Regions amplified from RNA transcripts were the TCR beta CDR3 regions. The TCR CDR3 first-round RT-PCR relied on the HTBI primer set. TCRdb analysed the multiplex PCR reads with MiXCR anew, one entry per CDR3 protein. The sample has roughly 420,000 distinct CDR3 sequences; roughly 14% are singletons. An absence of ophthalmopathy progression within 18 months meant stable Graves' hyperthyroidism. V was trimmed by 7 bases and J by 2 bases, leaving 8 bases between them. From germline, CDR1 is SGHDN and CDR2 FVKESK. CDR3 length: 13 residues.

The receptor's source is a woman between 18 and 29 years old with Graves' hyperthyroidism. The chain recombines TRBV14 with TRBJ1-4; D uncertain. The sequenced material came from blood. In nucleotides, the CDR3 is TGTGCCAGCATGAGGAGGACTAATGAAAAACTGTTTTTT. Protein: CASMRRTNEKLFF.